Described below is a single TCR beta chain sequence and its context. What it recognizes is unknown. The germline CDR1 and CDR2 sequences are LNHDA and SQIVND (reference sequence). This CDR3 is built from 14 residues. The germline V and J ends were trimmed by 6 bases and 3 bases, with 11 bases remaining between them. Method: immunoSEQ multiplex PCR; TCRdb's copy keeps in-frame clones and lacks some. The sample records around 89,000 clones, about 89% being singletons. This sample was included in a study of T cell responses to AZD1222 COVID-19 vaccine. General study results and limits: The CD4 TCRs associated with vaccination extended across spike and predominated at 160-218 and 743-854. Repertoires in all cases were sampled only once the peak T cell response had passed. Spike-specific TCR breadth and depth went up after people got two AZD1222 doses. Reportedly, nearly half of unique spike TCRs recognized epitopes outside B.1.351/B.1.1.7 mutations.

The origin of this receptor is an adult who received the AZD1222 COVID-19 vaccine. V and J are TRBV19 and TRBJ2-2; a weak D match, TRBD1 (5 bases). This sample comprised peripheral blood, obtained 28 days after the second AZD1222 dose. The CDR3 is CASRDIGDTGELFF. The CDR3 region has the DNA TGTGCCAGTAGGGATATAGGGGACACCGGGGAGCTGTTTTTT. Filled out from reference TRBV19 and TRBJ2-2, the complete variable domain reads DGGITQSPKYLFRKEGQNVTLSCEQNLNHDAMYWYRQDPGQGLRLIYYSQIVNDFQKGDIAEGYSVSREKKESFPLTVTSAQKNPTAFYLCASRDIGDTGELFFGEGSRLTVL.